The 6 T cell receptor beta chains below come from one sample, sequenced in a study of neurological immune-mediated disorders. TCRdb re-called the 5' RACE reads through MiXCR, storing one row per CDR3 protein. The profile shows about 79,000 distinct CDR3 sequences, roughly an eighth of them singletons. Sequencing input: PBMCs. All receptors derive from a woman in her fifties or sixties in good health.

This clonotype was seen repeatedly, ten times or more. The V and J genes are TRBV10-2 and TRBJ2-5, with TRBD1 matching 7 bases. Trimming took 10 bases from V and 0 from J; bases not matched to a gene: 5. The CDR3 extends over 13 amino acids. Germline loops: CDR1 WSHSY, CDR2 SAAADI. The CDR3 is CATRDRNQETQYF. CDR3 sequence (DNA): TGCGCCACCCGGGACAGAAACCAAGAGACCCAGTACTTC.

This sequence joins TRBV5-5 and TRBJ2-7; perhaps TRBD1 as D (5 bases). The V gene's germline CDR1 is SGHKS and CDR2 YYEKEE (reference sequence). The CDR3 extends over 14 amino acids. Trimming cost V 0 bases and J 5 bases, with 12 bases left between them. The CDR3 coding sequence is TGTGCCAGCAGCTTGGCGACAGTGAGGCACGAGCAGTACTTC. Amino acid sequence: CASSLATVRHEQYF.

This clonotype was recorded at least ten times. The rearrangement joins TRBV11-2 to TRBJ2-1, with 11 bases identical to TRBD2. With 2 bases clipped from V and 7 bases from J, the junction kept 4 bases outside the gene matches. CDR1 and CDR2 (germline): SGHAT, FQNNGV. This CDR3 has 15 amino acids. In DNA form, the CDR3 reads TGTGCCAGCAGCTTACCCCTAGCGGGAGGTAATGAGCAGTTCTTC. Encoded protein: CASSLPLAGGNEQFF.

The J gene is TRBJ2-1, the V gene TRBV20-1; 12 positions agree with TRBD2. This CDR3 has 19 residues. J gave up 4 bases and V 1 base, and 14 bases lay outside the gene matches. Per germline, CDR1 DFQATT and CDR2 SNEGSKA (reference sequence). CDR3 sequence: CSARVRRLAGAGTYNEQFF. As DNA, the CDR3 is TGCAGTGCTAGAGTCCGGAGACTAGCGGGAGCGGGGACTTACAATGAGCAGTTCTTC.

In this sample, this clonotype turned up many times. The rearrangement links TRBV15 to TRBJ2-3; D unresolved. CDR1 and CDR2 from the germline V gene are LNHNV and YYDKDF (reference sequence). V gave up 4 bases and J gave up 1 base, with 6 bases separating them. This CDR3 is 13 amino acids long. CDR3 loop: CATSIQRTDTQYF. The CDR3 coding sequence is TGTGCCACCAGCATACAGCGCACAGATACGCAGTATTTT.

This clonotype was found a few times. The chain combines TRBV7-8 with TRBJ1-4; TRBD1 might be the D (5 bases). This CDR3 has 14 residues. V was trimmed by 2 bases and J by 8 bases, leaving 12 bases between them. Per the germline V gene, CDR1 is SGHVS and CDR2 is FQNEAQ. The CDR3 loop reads CASSLQGYGEKLFF. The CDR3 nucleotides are TGTGCCAGCAGCTTACAGGGTTACGGGGAAAAACTGTTTTTT.